The rows below give T cell receptor beta chains drawn from one sample of a study of blood T cells in healthy people across ages. TCRdb reprocessed the 5' RACE reads via MiXCR and lists one record per CDR3 protein. The table includes under 2,000,000 distinct CDR3 sequences, around half detected once. The sequencing sample was made of blood. The receptors were gathered from a woman aged 40 to 50 in good health. The CDR3 runs from the conserved cysteine through the conserved F or W. Each record gives: V gene, D gene, CDR3 length, clone size, J gene, CDR3 DNA, CDR3 protein. D genes are given only for firm matches. Size tells how often a clone was seen (once, few, many) or the class of an expanded clone, and some rows leave it out.

v_gene: TRBV28
d_gene: TRBD2
len: 16
abundance: few
j_gene: TRBJ2-1
CDR3nt: TGTGCCAGCAGCGCCACCGGGCGGGGGGTCTACAATGAGCAGTTCTTC
CDR3aa: CASSATGRGVYNEQFF

v_gene: TRBV21-1
d_gene: -
len: 13
abundance: few
j_gene: TRBJ2-3
CDR3nt: TGTGCCAGCATTAGGGATTGCCCAGATACGCAGTATTTT
CDR3aa: CASIRDCPDTQYF

v_gene: TRBV2
d_gene: -
len: 14
abundance: -
j_gene: TRBJ1-2
CDR3nt: TGTGCCAGCAGTGAGGGGGGAGAGGACTATGGCTACACCTTC
CDR3aa: CASSEGGEDYGYTF

v_gene: TRBV6-6
d_gene: TRBD1
len: 17
abundance: -
j_gene: TRBJ1-5
CDR3nt: TGTGCCAGCAGTCATGGGACAGGGGCGGGTAGCAATCAGCCCCAGCATTTT
CDR3aa: CASSHGTGAGSNQPQHF

v_gene: TRBV28
d_gene: -
len: 15
abundance: -
j_gene: TRBJ2-5
CDR3nt: TGTGCCAGCAGTTTTTACACAGGTCCTCTGGAGACCCAGTACTTC
CDR3aa: CASSFYTGPLETQYF

v_gene: TRBV28
d_gene: -
len: 12
abundance: few
j_gene: TRBJ2-5
CDR3nt: TGTGCCAGCAGTTTTCTCAGGGGGGAGCAGTACTTC
CDR3aa: CASSFLRGEQYF

v_gene: TRBV14
d_gene: -
len: 14
abundance: -
j_gene: TRBJ1-1
CDR3nt: TGTGCCAGCAGCCAAGATCTTAAGCCGTCTGAAGCTTTCTTT
CDR3aa: CASSQDLKPSEAFF

v_gene: TRBV27
d_gene: -
len: 15
abundance: -
j_gene: TRBJ2-1
CDR3nt: TGTGCCAGCAGTCTACCCACCGGACGTTACAATGAGCAGTTCTTC
CDR3aa: CASSLPTGRYNEQFF

v_gene: TRBV7-9
d_gene: TRBD2
len: 16
abundance: -
j_gene: TRBJ2-1
CDR3nt: TGTGCCAGCAGCCAACTGTTGCGGGGGGGTAGCAATGAGCAGTTCTTC
CDR3aa: CASSQLLRGGSNEQFF

v_gene: TRBV5-1
d_gene: -
len: 15
abundance: -
j_gene: TRBJ2-5
CDR3nt: TGCGCCAGCACTACCGAACAGGGTCAAGAAGAGACCCAGTACTTC
CDR3aa: CASTTEQGQEETQYF

v_gene: TRBV10-1
d_gene: -
len: 18
abundance: -
j_gene: TRBJ2-3
CDR3nt: TGCGCCAGCAGTGAGTCCTACACGGGCGTCCCAAGTGGAGATACGCAGTATTTT
CDR3aa: CASSESYTGVPSGDTQYF

v_gene: TRBV27
d_gene: -
len: 15
abundance: -
j_gene: TRBJ2-5
CDR3nt: TGTGCCAGCAGTCCTTCTACAGGGTTCGGGGAGACCCAGTACTTC
CDR3aa: CASSPSTGFGETQYF

v_gene: TRBV6-2/TRBV6-3
d_gene: -
len: 15
abundance: -
j_gene: TRBJ1-3
CDR3nt: TGTGCCAGCAGTACTTCCGGATTCTCTGGAAACACCATATGTTTT
CDR3aa: CASSTSGFSGNTICF

v_gene: TRBV25-1
d_gene: TRBD1
len: 13
abundance: once
j_gene: TRBJ1-2
CDR3nt: TGTGCCAGCGGGGGACAGGGGGCATGGGGCTACACCTTC
CDR3aa: CASGGQGAWGYTF

v_gene: TRBV20-1
d_gene: TRBD1
len: 14
abundance: few
j_gene: TRBJ1-1
CDR3nt: TGCAGTGCTACCGCTCGACAGGGACCCACTGAAGCTTTCTTT
CDR3aa: CSATARQGPTEAFF

v_gene: TRBV29-1
d_gene: TRBD2
len: 13
abundance: few
j_gene: TRBJ2-7
CDR3nt: TGCAGCGTTCCTGCGGGGGGCTCCTACGAGCAGTACTTC
CDR3aa: CSVPAGGSYEQYF

v_gene: TRBV9
d_gene: -
len: 13
abundance: -
j_gene: TRBJ2-6
CDR3nt: TGTGCCAGCAGCGTAGCAGCGTTCAACGTCCTGACTTTC
CDR3aa: CASSVAAFNVLTF

v_gene: TRBV7-9
d_gene: -
len: 18
abundance: few
j_gene: TRBJ2-5
CDR3nt: TGTGCCAGCAGCTTAGTACAGGGAGGGCCAGGAGGACAAGAGACCCAGTACTTC
CDR3aa: CASSLVQGGPGGQETQYF

v_gene: TRBV15
d_gene: TRBD1
len: 13
abundance: -
j_gene: TRBJ1-2
CDR3nt: TGTGCCACCAGCGAGGGACAGAACTATGGCTACACCTTC
CDR3aa: CATSEGQNYGYTF

v_gene: TRBV4-3
d_gene: -
len: 18
abundance: -
j_gene: TRBJ1-4
CDR3nt: TGCGCCAGCAGCCAAGGGGGCCAGTACCTTGCAACTAATGAAAAACTGTTTTTT
CDR3aa: CASSQGGQYLATNEKLFF

v_gene: TRBV5-1
d_gene: TRBD2
len: 15
abundance: -
j_gene: TRBJ2-1
CDR3nt: TGCGCCAGCAGCTCCCTAGCGGGGGCCATCAATGAGCAGTTCTTC
CDR3aa: CASSSLAGAINEQFF

v_gene: TRBV7-3
d_gene: -
len: 16
abundance: -
j_gene: TRBJ2-3
CDR3nt: TGTGCCAGCAGCCCAACCGGGACAACCCACACAGATACGCAGTATTTT
CDR3aa: CASSPTGTTHTDTQYF

v_gene: TRBV11-2
d_gene: TRBD1
len: 13
abundance: -
j_gene: TRBJ2-3
CDR3nt: TGTGCCAGCAGCCCTGACAGGGGAAGTACGCAGTATTTT
CDR3aa: CASSPDRGSTQYF

v_gene: TRBV4-1
d_gene: TRBD2
len: 14
abundance: -
j_gene: TRBJ2-3
CDR3nt: TGCGCCACCGGCTGGCGGGGGACCTCAGATACGCAGTATTTT
CDR3aa: CATGWRGTSDTQYF

v_gene: TRBV7-9
d_gene: TRBD1
len: 15
abundance: -
j_gene: TRBJ2-5
CDR3nt: TGTGCCAGCACCGTTGGGACAGGGGGCAGCGAGACCCAGTACTTC
CDR3aa: CASTVGTGGSETQYF

v_gene: TRBV5-1
d_gene: TRBD1
len: 16
abundance: -
j_gene: TRBJ2-5
CDR3nt: TGCGCCAGCAGCTGGTTCCGGGACAGGGGTGGAGAGACCCAGTACTTC
CDR3aa: CASSWFRDRGGETQYF

v_gene: TRBV5-1
d_gene: TRBD2
len: 16
abundance: few
j_gene: TRBJ2-5
CDR3nt: TGCGCCAGCAGCTCGTTACTAGCGGGGCTAGTTCAGACCCAGTACTTC
CDR3aa: CASSSLLAGLVQTQYF

v_gene: TRBV10-2
d_gene: -
len: 12
abundance: -
j_gene: TRBJ2-7
CDR3nt: TGCGCCAGCAGTGAGCCCCCACCCGAGCAGTACTTC
CDR3aa: CASSEPPPEQYF

v_gene: TRBV27
d_gene: -
len: 13
abundance: few
j_gene: TRBJ2-7
CDR3nt: TGTGCCAGCAGTGTATCCAGGGTCCACGAGCAGTACTTC
CDR3aa: CASSVSRVHEQYF

v_gene: TRBV29-1
d_gene: -
len: 14
abundance: -
j_gene: TRBJ2-2
CDR3nt: TGCAGCGTTGTTATACCCAGGCGAGCCGGGGAGCTGTTTTTT
CDR3aa: CSVVIPRRAGELFF

v_gene: TRBV7-2
d_gene: -
len: 18
abundance: few
j_gene: TRBJ2-3
CDR3nt: TGTGCCAGCAAATTCCGCCCAGCGGTTTCGGCTAGCACAGATACGCAGTATTTT
CDR3aa: CASKFRPAVSASTDTQYF

v_gene: TRBV5-6
d_gene: -
len: 14
abundance: -
j_gene: TRBJ1-6
CDR3nt: TGTGCCAGCAGCTTGGTGTCACCCGGTTCACCCCTCCACTTT
CDR3aa: CASSLVSPGSPLHF

v_gene: TRBV9
d_gene: TRBD1
len: 14
abundance: once
j_gene: TRBJ2-3
CDR3nt: TGTGCCAGCAGCGTTGGACAGGGGATGGGGACGCAGTATTTT
CDR3aa: CASSVGQGMGTQYF

v_gene: TRBV6-5
d_gene: -
len: 14
abundance: few
j_gene: TRBJ2-1
CDR3nt: TGTGCCAGCAGTTTATCCGGGGTGAACAATGAGCAGTTCTTC
CDR3aa: CASSLSGVNNEQFF

v_gene: TRBV5-1
d_gene: -
len: 13
abundance: -
j_gene: TRBJ2-3
CDR3nt: TGCGCCAGCAGCTTGACCTTCACAGAGACGCAGTATTTT
CDR3aa: CASSLTFTETQYF

v_gene: TRBV9
d_gene: TRBD2
len: 15
abundance: -
j_gene: TRBJ2-1
CDR3nt: TGTGCCAGCAGCGTAAGCGGGGGGGCCCAGAATGAGCAGTTCTTC
CDR3aa: CASSVSGGAQNEQFF

v_gene: TRBV4-3
d_gene: -
len: 13
abundance: many
j_gene: TRBJ2-5
CDR3nt: TGCGCCAGCAGCCATGGGTACCAAGAGACCCAGTACTTC
CDR3aa: CASSHGYQETQYF

v_gene: TRBV4-3
d_gene: TRBD1
len: 14
abundance: few
j_gene: TRBJ2-5
CDR3nt: TGCGCCAGCAGCCAAGATGACAGGGGGCAGACCCAGTACTTC
CDR3aa: CASSQDDRGQTQYF

v_gene: TRBV6-2/TRBV6-3
d_gene: -
len: 12
abundance: -
j_gene: TRBJ2-5
CDR3nt: TGTGCCAGCGGGCAAGCGTGGGAGACCCAGTACTTC
CDR3aa: CASGQAWETQYF

v_gene: TRBV7-3
d_gene: -
len: 17
abundance: few
j_gene: TRBJ2-6
CDR3nt: TGTGCCAGCAGCCCTCAGGGGACCATCTCTGGGGCCAACGTCCTGACTTTC
CDR3aa: CASSPQGTISGANVLTF

v_gene: TRBV20-1
d_gene: -
len: 11
abundance: few
j_gene: TRBJ1-2
CDR3nt: TGCAGTGCCGAGGGCGGGTATGGCTACACCTTC
CDR3aa: CSAEGGYGYTF

v_gene: TRBV6-5
d_gene: -
len: 13
abundance: few
j_gene: TRBJ2-3
CDR3nt: TGTGCCAGCAGTCTTACCCTTCCAGATACGCAGTATTTT
CDR3aa: CASSLTLPDTQYF

v_gene: TRBV4-2
d_gene: TRBD1
len: 15
abundance: -
j_gene: TRBJ2-7
CDR3nt: TGTGCCAGCAGCCAAGATTCCCAGGGGGTCTACGAGCAGTACTTC
CDR3aa: CASSQDSQGVYEQYF

v_gene: TRBV7-9
d_gene: -
len: 13
abundance: -
j_gene: TRBJ2-7
CDR3nt: TGTGCCAGCAGCCCCTCCCTCGACTACGAGCAGTACTTC
CDR3aa: CASSPSLDYEQYF

v_gene: TRBV20-1
d_gene: TRBD2
len: 17
abundance: -
j_gene: TRBJ2-1
CDR3nt: TGCAGTGCCAGGACTAGCGGGGGGTCACTACCCTACAATGAGCAGTTCTTC
CDR3aa: CSARTSGGSLPYNEQFF

v_gene: TRBV7-2
d_gene: -
len: 14
abundance: -
j_gene: TRBJ1-1
CDR3nt: TGTGCCAGCAGCTTGGCGCTATCGAACACTGAAGCTCTCTTT
CDR3aa: CASSLALSNTEALF

v_gene: TRBV5-1
d_gene: TRBD2
len: 16
abundance: few
j_gene: TRBJ2-1
CDR3nt: TGCGCCAGCAGCTTGATCGGTAGCGGGACCTACAATGAGCAGTTCTTC
CDR3aa: CASSLIGSGTYNEQFF

v_gene: TRBV28
d_gene: -
len: 14
abundance: -
j_gene: TRBJ2-7
CDR3nt: TGTGCCAGCAGCAATAGCGTCGGACTTGACGAGCAGTACTTC
CDR3aa: CASSNSVGLDEQYF

v_gene: TRBV6-1
d_gene: TRBD1
len: 15
abundance: -
j_gene: TRBJ1-2
CDR3nt: TGTGTCAGCAGCCAGTCGGGACAGGGCCTCTATGGCTACACCTTC
CDR3aa: CVSSQSGQGLYGYTF

v_gene: TRBV28
d_gene: TRBD1
len: 14
abundance: -
j_gene: TRBJ1-1
CDR3nt: TGTGCCAGCAGCGGCGCAGGGGGAGTAGCTGAAGCTTTCTTT
CDR3aa: CASSGAGGVAEAFF

v_gene: TRBV5-1
d_gene: TRBD2
len: 15
abundance: -
j_gene: TRBJ2-1
CDR3nt: TGCGCCAGCAGCTTCACTAGCGGGGGAAACAATGAGCAGTTCTTC
CDR3aa: CASSFTSGGNNEQFF

v_gene: TRBV4-3
d_gene: -
len: 17
abundance: -
j_gene: TRBJ2-4
CDR3nt: TGCGCCAGCAGCCAAGATTTGGCGGCTAACAGCAAAAACATTCAGTACTTC
CDR3aa: CASSQDLAANSKNIQYF

v_gene: TRBV20-1
d_gene: -
len: 16
abundance: -
j_gene: TRBJ1-6
CDR3nt: TGCAGTGCTAGAGAGCAAGCGGGCGCGTATAATTCACCCCTCCACTTT
CDR3aa: CSAREQAGAYNSPLHF

v_gene: TRBV3-1
d_gene: -
len: 15
abundance: -
j_gene: TRBJ2-5
CDR3nt: TGTGCCAGCAGCCGAGCTCAGGGTTTCGGAGAGACCCAGTACTTC
CDR3aa: CASSRAQGFGETQYF

v_gene: TRBV3-1
d_gene: TRBD1
len: 15
abundance: -
j_gene: TRBJ1-2
CDR3nt: TGTGCCAGCAGCCAAGGAAGAGGGGGCGCAGATGGCTACACCTTC
CDR3aa: CASSQGRGGADGYTF

v_gene: TRBV6-5
d_gene: TRBD2
len: 18
abundance: -
j_gene: TRBJ2-5
CDR3nt: TGTGCCAGCAGTTACTCGATTCTGGGGCGGGGGATACGGGAGACCCAGTACTTC
CDR3aa: CASSYSILGRGIRETQYF

v_gene: TRBV6-1
d_gene: -
len: 16
abundance: -
j_gene: TRBJ1-2
CDR3nt: TGTGCCAGCAGCGAACCCGCGCCCCGCTATAACTATGGCTACACCTTC
CDR3aa: CASSEPAPRYNYGYTF

v_gene: TRBV12-5
d_gene: -
len: 13
abundance: -
j_gene: TRBJ2-5
CDR3nt: TGTGCTAGTGGTTTGGAGCCCGGGGGTCCGCAGTACTTC
CDR3aa: CASGLEPGGPQYF

v_gene: TRBV20-1
d_gene: TRBD2
len: 15
abundance: -
j_gene: TRBJ2-1
CDR3nt: TGCAGTGCTAGGGCGGGGGGAACGGGTGTGAATGAGCAGTTCTTC
CDR3aa: CSARAGGTGVNEQFF